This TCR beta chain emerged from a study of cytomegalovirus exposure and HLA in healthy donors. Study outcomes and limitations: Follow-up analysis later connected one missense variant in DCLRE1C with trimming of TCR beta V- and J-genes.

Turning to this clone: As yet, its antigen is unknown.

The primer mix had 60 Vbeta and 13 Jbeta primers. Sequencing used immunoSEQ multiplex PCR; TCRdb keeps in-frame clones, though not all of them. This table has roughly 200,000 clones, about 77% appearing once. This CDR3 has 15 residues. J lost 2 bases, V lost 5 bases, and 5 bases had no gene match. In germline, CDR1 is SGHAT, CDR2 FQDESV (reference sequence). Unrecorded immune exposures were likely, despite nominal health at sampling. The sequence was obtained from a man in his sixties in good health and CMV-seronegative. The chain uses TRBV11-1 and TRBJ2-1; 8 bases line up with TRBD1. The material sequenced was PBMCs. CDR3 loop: CASSPDRVTYNEQFF. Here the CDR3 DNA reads TGTGCCAGCAGCCCGGACAGGGTCACCTACAATGAGCAGTTCTTC.